This entry concerns a single T cell receptor beta chain. What it binds is unknown. The CDR3 covers 13 residues. V was cut by 0 bases and J by 8 bases, with 11 bases left in between. Germline V gene sequence: CDR1 SGHRS, CDR2 YFSETQ. The sample originates from a study of T cell repertoires in cytomegalovirus infection. The study's findings and limits: Of the TCR beta families, the public ones yielded a cumulative frequency that identified carriers of CMV plus the relevant HLA.

One entry per CDR3 protein, called by TCRdb with MiXCR from the reads. The sample has 150,000 or so distinct CDR3 sequences; roughly a third are singletons. Sequencing was performed on CD8+ T cells from cultured PBMCs, taken from culture after CMV antigen stimulation. The V gene is TRBV5-1, the J gene TRBJ1-2, with D uncertain. This receptor was obtained from a human donor in good health (CMV status not recorded). Some clones in this sample may be carry-over from other donors' samples. CDR3 residues: CASSLGNPSGYTF. Here the CDR3 DNA reads TGCGCCAGCAGCTTGGGCAATCCGTCCGGCTACACCTTC.